This T cell receptor beta chain originates from a study of graft-versus-host responses after intestinal transplantation. Overall study context: Following induction with anti-thymocyte globulin, all recipients were given tacrolimus and steroids for about three years. Study conclusions and caveats: Detected in recipient marrow were GvH clones, some of which were first observed in ileum or blood.

Assay: immunoSEQ multiplex PCR; the TCRdb copy retains only in-frame clones and omits some. The table includes about 97,000 clones, roughly 92% detected once. A word on this clone: Antigen: not known.

The CDR3 is 15 amino acids. V lost 0 bases and J 5 bases, leaving 14 bases between the germline ends. Germline V gene data show CDR1 as MNHEY and CDR2 as SMNVEV (reference sequence). Here the sequenced sample was unstimulated CD8+ T cells sorted from spleen or lymph node cells, taken before transplant. The gene calls are TRBV27 and TRBJ2-7; D is unresolved. This TCR came from a human donor who was the organ donor for an intestinal transplant. The CDR3 sequence: CASSLSTVLTHEQYF. For the CDR3, the DNA is TGTGCCAGCAGTTTATCGACTGTGCTGACTCACGAGCAGTACTTC.